These 19 T cell receptor beta chains share one sample of origin, sequenced in a study of beta chain features in type 1 diabetes. The study reverse transcribed the entire isolated RNA, so it sequenced expressed TCRB transcripts. Assay used: immunoSEQ multiplex PCR; TCRdb lists only in-frame clones, some missing. The sample contains around 650,000 clones, roughly an eighth of which appear only once. These receptors have no identified antigens. Findings of the study overall: In every one of the four CD4+ subsets, TCRB CDR3s were moderately but significantly shorter in Type 1 diabetes patients.

Sample: naive CD4+ T cells from blood. These receptors originate from a man aged 25-45 years with type 1 diabetes.

In this sample, this clone turned up a few times. The rearrangement links TRBV27 to TRBJ1-5, with D perhaps TRBD1 (5 bases). V dropped 7 bases and J dropped 4 bases, with 11 bases sitting between them. This CDR3 region has 13 residues. CDR1 MNHEY and CDR2 SMNVEV come from the germline V gene (reference sequence). The CDR3 region has the DNA TGTGCCAGCAAGGCAGGGTGGAATCAGCCCCAGCATTTT. Encoded protein: CASKAGWNQPQHF.

The genes are TRBV29-1 and TRBJ2-1; 10 positions agree with TRBD2. This CDR3 is built from 18 residues. Trimming at V came to 6 bases and at J to 0 bases, leaving 14 bases not matched to a gene. Germline-derived CDR1 and CDR2 are SQVTM and ANQGSEA. CDR3 sequence: CSVKTLAGRLSSYNEQFF. The CDR3 DNA is TGCAGCGTCAAAACACTAGCGGGGCGCCTTAGCTCCTACAATGAGCAGTTCTTC.

CDR3 protein: CSVGAPDQPQHF. In DNA, the CDR3 is TGCAGCGTTGGAGCGCCCGATCAGCCCCAGCATTTT. The V and J genes are TRBV29-1 and TRBJ1-5; D is undetermined. The CDR3 sequence is 12 residues long. Looked up from germline, CDR1 is SQVTM and CDR2 is ANQGSEA. V was clipped by 4 bases and J by 5 bases, with 9 bases between them.

As regards this clone: The junction departs from germline at one end; a sequencing error may be responsible. The V and J genes are TRBV7-7 and TRBJ2-5, with unresolved D. Germline V gene data show CDR1 as SSHAT and CDR2 as FNYEAQ (reference sequence). The CDR3 extends over 13 amino acids. CDR3 in amino acids: CASSPGRVETQYF. The CDR3 coding sequence is TGTGCTAGCAGCCCTGGTAGGGTGGAGACCCAGTACTTC.

This sequence joins TRBV6-1 and TRBJ1-1; weak D call: TRBD1 (6 bases). The CDR3 is 13 residues long. With 5 bases removed from V and 6 bases from J, the gap between germline ends came to 13 bases. Germline assignment: CDR1 MNHNS and CDR2 SASEGT. CDR3 in amino acids: CASSLHREAEAFF. The CDR3 nucleotides read TGTGCCAGCAGTCTCCACAGGGAAGCTGAAGCTTTCTTT.

The rearrangement links TRBV7-2 to TRBJ2-1; TRBD2 aligns across 11 bases. Germline V gene data show CDR1 as SGHTA and CDR2 as FQGNSA. The CDR3 spans 17 residues. After removal of 6 bases from V and 0 bases from J, the junction contained 7 bases not matched to a gene. The CDR3 nucleotides read TGTGCCAGCAGGGAGACTAGCGGGACGAGCTCCTACAATGAGCAGTTCTTC. It yields the protein CASRETSGTSSYNEQFF.

J is TRBJ2-1 and V is TRBV28, with TRBD1 identical over 7 bases. CDR3 size: 13 residues. The germline V gene encodes CDR1 MDHEN and CDR2 SYDVKM. J gave up 10 bases and V 2 bases, and 5 bases lay outside the gene matches. This CDR3 is CASSLPDRAEQFF. CDR3 DNA: TGTGCCAGCAGTTTACCCGACAGGGCCGAGCAGTTCTTC.

This clone has just a few counts. This sequence joins TRBV7-2 and TRBJ2-2, with D unclear. This CDR3 region has 13 residues. With 3 bases removed from V and 6 bases from J, the gap between germline ends came to 8 bases. The germline V gene has CDR1 SGHTA and CDR2 FQGNSA. The DNA for the CDR3 is TGTGCCAGCAGCTTTAACGATCCCGGGGAGCTGTTTTTT. It translates to CASSFNDPGELFF.

This clone showed up just a few times. The chain links TRBV7-9 to TRBJ2-7; 7 bases match TRBD2. CDR1 is SEHNR and CDR2 is FQNEAQ in the germline V gene (reference sequence). V was pared by 3 bases and J by 6 bases, with 2 bases of the junction left unmatched. The CDR3 is 12 residues long. CDR3 bases: TGTGCCAGCAGCTTTGGGGAGGGCGAGCAGTACTTC. Encoded protein: CASSFGEGEQYF.

This chain joins TRBV7-2 and TRBJ2-7, with 7 positions matching TRBD1. Germline V gene lookup returns CDR1 SGHTA and CDR2 FQGNSA. V gave up 5 bases and J gave up 1 base; unmatched junction bases: 17. This CDR3 has 18 residues. CDR3 protein: CASSNRSLTGTLSYEQYF. The CDR3, as DNA: TGTGCCAGCAGCAACCGTTCCCTGACAGGGACCCTTTCCTACGAGCAGTACTTC.

J is TRBJ1-3 and V is TRBV2; D is ambiguous. V shed 2 bases and J shed 0 bases, with 11 bases lying between them. The CDR3 has 16 amino acids. CDR1 SNHLY and CDR2 FYNNEI come from the germline V gene. The CDR3 nucleotides are TGTGCCAGCAGTGAACGACACGCCATCTCTGGAAACACCATATATTTT. This translates into CASSERHAISGNTIYF.

This chain connects TRBV5-8 to TRBJ1-5, with 9 bases that match TRBD1. The CDR3 consists of 14 residues. Per the germline V gene, CDR1 is SGHTS and CDR2 is YDEGEE. The junction had 6 bases not matched to a gene; V was cut back by 2 bases and J by 9 bases. CDR3 protein: CASSFPGQGRPQHF. In nucleotides, the CDR3 is TGTGCCAGCAGCTTCCCGGGACAGGGAAGGCCCCAGCATTTT.

This clone was observed a handful of times. The chain carries TRBV30 and TRBJ2-5; 7 nucleotides agree with TRBD1. The CDR3 extends over 15 amino acids. Trimming at V came to 2 bases and at J to 1 base, leaving 7 bases not matched to a gene. Germline V gene lookup returns CDR1 GTSNPN and CDR2 SVGIG (reference sequence). The CDR3 DNA follows: TGTGCCTGGAGTCGGACAGGCACTACCCAAGAGACCCAGTACTTC. Its translation: CAWSRTGTTQETQYF. Filled out from reference TRBV30 and TRBJ2-5, the complete variable domain reads SQTIHQWPATLVQPVGSPLSLECTVEGTSNPNLYWYRQAAGRGLQLLFYSVGIGQISSEVPQNLSASRPQDRQFILSSKKLLLSDSGFYLCAWSRTGTTQETQYFGPGTRLLVL.

This clone has just a few counts. The chain links TRBV9 to TRBJ2-3, with TRBD2 matching over 8 bases. The CDR3 contains 16 residues. Germline lookup yields CDR1 SGDLS and CDR2 YYNGEE. V trimming: 4 bases; J trimming: 1 base; junction bases outside the gene matches: 8. The CDR3 nucleotides are TGTGCCAGCAGCCCCTTAGCGGGGTCCGGCACAGATACGCAGTATTTT. It translates to CASSPLAGSGTDTQYF.

A few counts support this clone. V gene TRBV6-1 combines with J gene TRBJ2-7; 9 positions agree with TRBD1. CDR1 is MNHNS, CDR2 SASEGT, per germline. CDR3 length: 16 amino acids. The V gene end was trimmed by 4 bases and the J gene end by 2 bases; junction bases not matched to a gene: 9. The CDR3 DNA follows: TGTGCCAGCAGTGGAATCGGACAGGGGAGGCCCTACGAGCAGTACTTC. Encoded protein: CASSGIGQGRPYEQYF.

Regarding this clone: At the DNA level, this CDR3 is encoded by other sequences in the same sample as well. The rearrangement uses TRBV11-2 and TRBJ2-1; no firm D call. Trimming shortened V by 2 bases and J by 2 bases, and 7 bases separated the two germline ends. The CDR3 extends over 14 amino acids. Germline V gene data show CDR1 as SGHAT and CDR2 as FQNNGV. The CDR3 is CASSLTRPYNEQFF. As DNA, the CDR3 is TGTGCCAGCAGCTTAACTCGCCCCTACAATGAGCAGTTCTTC.

The chain links TRBV6-5 to TRBJ2-7; 13 bases fit TRBD2. V shed 8 bases, J shed 7 bases, and the junction held 11 bases outside the gene matches. The CDR3 is made up of 15 amino acids. Per germline, CDR1 MNHEY and CDR2 SVGAGI. CDR3 coding DNA: TGTGCCAGCGCCCTTGGGACTAGCGGGGTGGGGGAGCAGTACTTC. Protein: CASALGTSGVGEQYF.

The chain combines TRBV18 with TRBJ1-5; a weak D match, TRBD1 (6 bases). This CDR3 contains 17 residues. Trimming left V 3 bases short and J 2 bases short, with 17 bases between. Germline V gene sequence: CDR1 KGHSH, CDR2 LQKENI. This chain's CDR3 is CASSPQQGSRGNQPQHF. Written as DNA, the CDR3 is TGTGCCAGCTCACCTCAACAGGGAAGTAGAGGCAATCAGCCCCAGCATTTT.

The chain links TRBV11-2 to TRBJ1-3; TRBD1 might be the D (5 bases). There are 17 residues in the CDR3. From germline, CDR1 is SGHAT and CDR2 FQNNGV. The V end lost 3 bases, the J end lost 4 bases, and 19 bases lay between the germline ends. The CDR3 is CASSFLRPGISGNTIYF. The CDR3 DNA follows: TGTGCCAGCAGCTTCCTCAGGCCAGGGATTTCGGGAAACACCATATATTTT.